Shown below are 15 T cell receptor beta chains from a single sample sequenced in a study of chemoradiotherapy in HPV16-positive cancers. Clones were read by immunoSEQ multiplex PCR, and TCRdb kept only the in-frame ones, dropping some. The sample yields some 70,000 clones, roughly 90% seen once. The input for sequencing was blood, taken from a patient who underwent chemoradiotherapy. These receptors were collected from a human donor with HPV-associated anogenital cancer.

V and J are TRBV5-4 and TRBJ2-1; no clear D gene. Looked up from germline, CDR1 is SGHNT and CDR2 is YYREEE (reference sequence). V gave up 0 bases and J gave up 0 bases, with 10 bases separating them. The CDR3 length is 16 residues. The CDR3 DNA is TGTGCCAGCAGCTTGGACGGATTTAACTCCTACAATGAGCAGTTCTTC. This encodes CASSLDGFNSYNEQFF.

The chain's CDR3 is CASSQAGFEWVQGYEQYF. The CDR3 bases are TGTGCCAGCAGCCAAGCGGGGTTCGAGTGGGTGCAGGGCTACGAGCAGTACTTC. The chain recombines TRBV14 with TRBJ2-7; perhaps D is TRBD1 or TRBD2 (5 bases each). V was clipped by 1 base and J by 3 bases, with 22 bases between them. There are 18 residues in the CDR3. The germline V gene has CDR1 SGHDN and CDR2 FVKESK.

V usage is TRBV18 and J usage is TRBJ2-1; D not certain. The germline CDR1 and CDR2 sequences are KGHSH and LQKENI. V was clipped by 1 base and J by 3 bases, with 4 bases between them. CDR3 length: 13 residues. This CDR3 reads CASSPLDYNEQFF. CDR3 sequence (DNA): TGTGCCAGCTCACCACTTGACTACAATGAGCAGTTCTTC.

In regard to this clone: At one end, the junction sequence differs from germline, possibly due to a read error. V usage is TRBV7-7 and J usage is TRBJ2-5, with 16 bases aligning to TRBD2. The germline V gene has CDR1 SSHAT and CDR2 FNYEAQ (reference sequence). This CDR3 spans 16 amino acids. The CDR3 bases are TGTGCTAGCAGCTGGGGACTAGCGGGGGGGCAAGAGACCCAGTACTTC. Its protein product is CASSWGLAGGQETQYF. Drawing the rest from reference TRBV7-7 and TRBJ2-5, the complete variable domain is GAGVSQSPRYKVTKRGQDVTLRCDPISSHATLYWYQQALGQGPEFLTYFNYEAQPDKSGLPSDRFSAERPEGSISTLTIQRTEQRDSAMYRCASSWGLAGGQETQYFGPGTRLLVL.

V gene TRBV6-1 combines with J gene TRBJ2-1, with D perhaps matching TRBD2 (5 bases). The CDR3 spans 16 residues. The germline V and J ends were trimmed by 4 bases and 0 bases, with 13 bases remaining between them. CDR1 and CDR2 (germline): MNHNS, SASEGT. CDR3 DNA: TGTGCCAGCAGTGGGAGCGGAACGAGCTCCTACAATGAGCAGTTCTTC. Translated: CASSGSGTSSYNEQFF.

This clone was counted a few times. V gene TRBV2 combines with J gene TRBJ1-3; TRBD1 is a possible D gene (5 bases). CDR1 SNHLY and CDR2 FYNNEI come from the germline V gene. The CDR3 consists of 14 residues. V was trimmed by 6 bases and J by 6 bases, leaving 15 bases between them. The CDR3 bases are TGTGCCAGCAGAGCCGGGACGGGGGAAAACACCATATATTTT. As protein: CASRAGTGENTIYF.

The chain is built from TRBV11-2 and TRBJ2-7; a possible D gene is TRBD1 (6 bases). The CDR3 sequence is 14 residues long. Germline CDR1 and CDR2: SGHAT and FQNNGV. The ends were cut back, 6 bases at V and 3 bases at J, with 15 bases in the middle. Here the CDR3 DNA reads TGTGCCAGCAGACTGGGGGCAGGGGACTACGAGCAGTACTTC. Translating gives CASRLGAGDYEQYF. Full variable domain (missing parts from reference TRBV11-2 and TRBJ2-7): EAGVAQSPRYKIIEKRQSVAFWCNPISGHATLYWYQQILGQGPKLLIQFQNNGVVDDSQLPKDRFSAERLKGVDSTLKIQPAKLEDSAVYLCASRLGAGDYEQYFGPGTRLTVT.

The V gene is TRBV13, the J gene TRBJ2-5; 7 bases align to TRBD2. The germline V gene has CDR1 PRHDT and CDR2 FYEKMQ (reference sequence). The CDR3 contains 15 residues. V was clipped by 4 bases and J by 4 bases; unmatched bases: 9. The CDR3: CASSSAGRGGETQYF. The CDR3 DNA is TGTGCCAGCAGCTCGGCAGGGCGCGGGGGAGAGACCCAGTACTTC.

The chain couples TRBV15 to TRBJ2-5; 11 nucleotides match TRBD2. CDR1 and CDR2 from the germline V gene are LNHNV and YYDKDF (reference sequence). The CDR3 loop spans 18 amino acids. Unmatched junction bases numbered 10, after V lost 3 bases and J lost 1 base. The CDR3 spells CATSSPMSGTSGQETQYF. CDR3 DNA: TGTGCCACCAGCAGTCCAATGTCCGGGACTAGCGGCCAAGAGACCCAGTACTTC.

This clone was seen once. The chain links TRBV18 to TRBJ1-1; D remains unclear. Germline assignment: CDR1 KGHSH and CDR2 LQKENI. The CDR3 has 13 residues. The V end lost 10 bases, the J end lost 0 bases, and 12 bases lay between the germline ends. Here the CDR3 DNA reads TGTGCCACCAGGTACGAGCTGAACACTGAAGCTTTCTTT. Translating it yields CATRYELNTEAFF.

CDR3 residues: CASSPRTGGQLSGNTIYF. The DNA of the CDR3 is TGCGCCAGCAGCCCTCGGACAGGGGGCCAGCTCTCTGGAAACACCATATATTTT. V and J are TRBV4-1 and TRBJ1-3; TRBD1 agrees at 11 bases. The germline V gene has CDR1 MGHRA and CDR2 YSYEKL. Unmatched junction bases numbered 8, after V lost 4 bases and J lost 0 bases. This CDR3 contains 18 residues.

Only one count was recorded for this clone. The chain combines TRBV25-1 with TRBJ1-1, with D uncertain. The germline gives CDR1 MGHDK, CDR2 SYGVNS. The V gene lost 4 bases and the J gene lost 10 bases, with 13 bases spanning the gap. The CDR3 runs 12 residues. The CDR3 nucleotides read TGTGCCAGCAGTGGTTCTGTAGGGCCAGCTTTCTTT. It specifies CASSGSVGPAFF.

This clone was counted a few times. This chain connects TRBV5-1 to TRBJ2-3; D is uncertain. CDR1 SGHRS and CDR2 YFSETQ come from the germline V gene. The CDR3 runs to 16 residues. Between the trimmed V and J ends, which lost 4 bases and 0 bases, there was a span of 15 bases. In nucleotides, the CDR3 is TGCGCCAGCAGCCCTTCGGGTCGGTCTAGCACAGATACGCAGTATTTT. Protein: CASSPSGRSSTDTQYF.

The chain joins TRBV6-5 to TRBJ1-2; D is possibly TRBD1 (5 bases). CDR3 length: 13 residues. Germline V CDR1 and CDR2: MNHEY, SVGAGI. V gave up 7 bases and J gave up 3 bases, with 12 bases separating them. CDR3 bases: TGTGCCAGCACCCAATGGGGGGACTATGGCTACACCTTC. This translates into CASTQWGDYGYTF.

Details on this clone: At one end the junction does not follow the germline gene, possibly because of a read error. V is TRBV4-2 and J is TRBJ2-7; 7 bases map to TRBD2. The germline V gene has CDR1 LGHNA and CDR2 YNFKEQ. There are 10 residues in the CDR3. The CDR3 reads CASSPGGRDF. For the CDR3, the DNA is TGTGCCAGCAGCCCGGGGGGACGAGACTTC.